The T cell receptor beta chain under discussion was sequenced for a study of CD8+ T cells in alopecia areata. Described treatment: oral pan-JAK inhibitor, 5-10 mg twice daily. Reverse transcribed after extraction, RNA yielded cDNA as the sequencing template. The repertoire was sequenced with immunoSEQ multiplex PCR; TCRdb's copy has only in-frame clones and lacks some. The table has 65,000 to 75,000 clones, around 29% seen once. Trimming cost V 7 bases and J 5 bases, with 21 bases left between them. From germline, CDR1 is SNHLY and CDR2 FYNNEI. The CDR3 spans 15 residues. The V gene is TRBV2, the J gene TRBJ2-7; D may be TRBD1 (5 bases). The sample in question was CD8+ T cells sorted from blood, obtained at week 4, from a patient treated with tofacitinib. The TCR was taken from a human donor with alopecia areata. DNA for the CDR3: TGTGCCAGCACCCCATCCCCAGGGATTGGGCACGAGCAGTACTTC. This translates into CASTPSPGIGHEQYF.